This entry concerns a single TCR beta chain. The data are from a study of blood T cell repertoires in COVID-19. About the research overall: Italy, Spain and the United States were the sources of the convalescent and acute COVID-19 samples. Nucleic acid was either cDNA or gDNA, and it came from T cells, B-cell-depleted T cells, or PBMCs.

Sequenced by immunoSEQ multiplex PCR; TCRdb stores in-frame clones only, minus some. Of tens of thousands of clones listed, 85% to 95% are singletons. The CDR3 is made up of 16 amino acids. CDR1 SGHVS and CDR2 FQNEAQ come from the germline V gene. Trimming removed 0 bases from V and 6 bases from J, with 14 bases in between. The J gene is TRBJ2-2, the V gene TRBV7-8, with D tentatively TRBD2 (6 bases). Material: peripheral blood. The origin of this receptor is a woman in her 50s in a cohort sampled during active COVID-19. CDR3 residues: CASSLALVSGAGELFF. DNA for the CDR3: TGTGCCAGCAGCTTAGCGCTAGTCTCGGGAGCCGGGGAGCTGTTTTTT.